The subject of this entry is one TCR beta chain. Antigen: not known. Germline CDR1 reads SGHRS; CDR2 reads YFSETQ. The CDR3 is made up of 14 amino acids. Trimming cost V 4 bases and J 6 bases, with 17 bases left between them. The data are from a study of shared clonotypes between healthy human individuals. Broader study findings: Blood was the sole source, and tissue repertoires probably differ. Among non-shared clonotypes, generation probabilities were lower than among those shared by all four donors.

Method: immunoSEQ multiplex PCR; TCRdb's copy keeps in-frame clones and lacks some. The sample has roughly 760,000 clones; approximately 79% are singletons. The receptor was isolated from a woman in her 30s in good health. Sequencing used memory CD4+ T cells sorted from blood. Subset denoted: CD45RA-negative fraction. J is TRBJ2-7 and V is TRBV5-1; D perhaps matches TRBD1 (6 bases). The CDR3 DNA reads TGCGCCAGCAGCCCCGGACAGCGGCTTGTCGAGCAGTACTTC. It encodes CASSPGQRLVEQYF.